This TCR beta chain was sequenced during a study of blood T cell repertoires in COVID-19. Study details: Sites across the United States, Italy and Spain contributed samples from acute and convalescent COVID-19.

The table came from immunoSEQ multiplex PCR; TCRdb's copy has only in-frame clones and leaves some out. Of some 50,000 clones detected, more than 80% appear once; the ten largest clones hold roughly 8%. The germline V gene encodes CDR1 LNHDA and CDR2 SQIVND (reference sequence). Trimming removed 3 bases from V and 4 bases from J, with 10 bases in between. The CDR3 sequence is 14 residues long. This TCR came from a man older than 75 in a cohort sampled during active COVID-19. The sample taken for sequencing was peripheral blood. The rearrangement joins TRBV19 to TRBJ1-5; a possible D gene is TRBD1 (5 bases). The CDR3 here is CASSIQGPNQPQHF. The CDR3 region has the DNA TGTGCCAGTAGTATTCAGGGCCCGAATCAGCCCCAGCATTTT.